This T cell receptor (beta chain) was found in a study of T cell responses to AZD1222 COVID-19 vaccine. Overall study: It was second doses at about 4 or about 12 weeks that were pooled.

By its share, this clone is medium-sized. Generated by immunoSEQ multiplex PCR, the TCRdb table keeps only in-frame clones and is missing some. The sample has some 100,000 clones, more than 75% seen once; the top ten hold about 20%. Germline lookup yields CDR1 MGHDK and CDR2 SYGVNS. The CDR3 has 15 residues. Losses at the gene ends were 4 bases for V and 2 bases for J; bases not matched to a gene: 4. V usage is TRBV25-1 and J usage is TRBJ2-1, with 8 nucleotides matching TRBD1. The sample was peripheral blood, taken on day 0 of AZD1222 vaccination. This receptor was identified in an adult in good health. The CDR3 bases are TGTGCCAGCAGTGGGACAGGGCGCCCCTACAATGAGCAGTTCTTC. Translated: CASSGTGRPYNEQFF. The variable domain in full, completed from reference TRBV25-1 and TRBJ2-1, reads EADIYQTPRYLVIGTGKKITLECSQTMGHDKMYWYQQDPGMELHLIHYSYGVNSTEKGDLSSESTVSRIRTEHFPLTLESARPSHTSQYLCASSGTGRPYNEQFFGPGTRLTVL.